A single T cell receptor beta chain is shown here with its context. This CDR3 comprises 14 residues. V was pared by 3 bases and J by 0 bases, with 8 bases between. Germline loops: CDR1 MDHEN, CDR2 SYDVKM. The data were produced by immunoSEQ multiplex PCR, yet TCRdb's version contains in-frame clones alone and is incomplete. The sample contains approximately 600,000 clones, 85% to 95% of which appear only once. Terminally differentiated effector memory CD45RA+ cells were left out of the naive CD8 fraction, which was CD45RO-negative and positively selected for CCR7. These data are taken from a study of shared clonotypes between healthy human individuals.

The receptor was isolated from a woman under 40 in good health. The chain is built from TRBV28 and TRBJ1-2; D unclear. The sequenced sample was naive CD8+ T cells sorted from blood. The CDR3 sequence: CASSFMRSNYGYTF. The CDR3 DNA sequence: TGTGCCAGCAGTTTTATGCGGTCTAACTATGGCTACACCTTC.